Sequencing of this T cell receptor beta chain was carried out in a study of T cell responses to AZD1222 COVID-19 vaccine. The method was immunoSEQ multiplex PCR; TCRdb's version includes in-frame clones alone and lacks a portion of them. The data hold more than 120,000 clones, with about 92% observed a single time. This clone was seen a single time. The clonotype originates from an adult who received the AZD1222 COVID-19 vaccine. The specimen was peripheral blood, collected 28 days after the second AZD1222 dose.

The CDR3 bases are TGTGCCAGCAGCGTCTCCGACTCCTCCGGGTACGAGCAGTACTTC. It yields the protein CASSVSDSSGYEQYF. The chain links TRBV9 to TRBJ2-7, with D unresolved. The ends were cut back, 2 bases at V and 4 bases at J, with 16 bases in the middle. Germline V gene sequence: CDR1 SGDLS, CDR2 YYNGEE. CDR3 length: 15 amino acids.